Listed here are 8 T cell receptor beta chains from one sample, sequenced in a study of metastatic and nonmetastatic thyroid tumors. TCRdb ran MiXCR on the PCR reads. The sample lists about 41,000 clones; about 10% were seen once. All patients were untreated before thyroid surgery. The specimen sequenced was blood. Receptors were obtained from a female donor with papillary thyroid cancer or a benign thyroid nodule (not recorded which). Some clones in this sample may be carry-over from other donors' samples.

In its sample, this clone was seen many times. This sample includes further DNA sequences coding for the same CDR3. V and J are TRBV29-1 and TRBJ1-1; unclear D gene. The CDR3 length is 11 residues. From germline, CDR1 is SQVTM and CDR2 ANQGSEA. Trimming left V 4 bases short and J 7 bases short, with 10 bases between. The CDR3 reads CSVAAEYEAFF. Here the CDR3 DNA reads TGCAGCGTTGCGGCGGAATATGAAGCTTTCTTT.

This clone was picked up many times. The V gene is TRBV7-2, the J gene TRBJ2-7, with 12 positions matching TRBD2. Germline CDR1 SGHTA, CDR2 FQGNSA. The length of the CDR3 is 15 residues. Trimming took 5 bases from V and 7 from J; bases not matched to a gene: 9. The CDR3 bases are TGTGCCAGCAGCCCCAGACTAGCGGGAGCTTGGGAGCAGTACTTC. Protein sequence: CASSPRLAGAWEQYF.

This clone was observed many times. CDR3 in amino acids: CASSDLRGEVDYGYTF. The CDR3 nucleotides are TGTGCCAGCAGTGACCTACGAGGTGAGGTGGACTATGGCTACACCTTC. The chain combines TRBV6-4 with TRBJ1-2, with D hard to call. The CDR3 contains 16 residues. The germline V gene encodes CDR1 MRHNA and CDR2 SNTAGT. V was clipped by 2 bases and J by 3 bases, with 16 bases between them.

The CDR3 here is CASSATTGGWTGELFF. CDR3 bases: TGCGCCAGCAGCGCAACTACAGGGGGCTGGACCGGGGAGCTGTTTTTT. The chain uses TRBV5-1 and TRBJ2-2, with 9 bases that match TRBD1. After removal of 4 bases from V and 5 bases from J, the junction contained 9 bases not matched to a gene. Per germline, CDR1 SGHRS and CDR2 YFSETQ. This CDR3 contains 16 residues.

As concerns this clone: A much more abundant neighbour one base away suggests this may be a read error. The gene calls are TRBV6-4 and TRBJ2-3; 7 bases fit TRBD2. Germline values: CDR1 MRHNA, CDR2 SNTAGT. V shed 10 bases, J shed 3 bases, and the junction held 16 bases outside the gene matches. CDR3 length equals 16 residues. The CDR3 spells CAINGRRVGGTDTQYF. Written as DNA, the CDR3 is TGTGCCATCAATGGTCGGCGGGTGGGGGGGACAGATACGCAGTATTTT.

This clone occurred once. In this CDR3 the conserved last residue, phenylalanine or tryptophan, is missing, so a read error is likely. The V and J genes are TRBV20-1 and TRBJ2-2, with 11 bases matching TRBD2. V lost 6 bases and J lost 9; bases outside the gene matches: 6. CDR3 length equals 13 residues. Germline V gives CDR1 DFQATT, CDR2 SNEGSKA (reference sequence). CDR3 coding DNA: TGCAGTGCGAAGACTAGCGGGACCCGGGAGCTGTTTTCT. Its protein product is CSAKTSGTRELFS.

V gene TRBV7-6 combines with J gene TRBJ1-4; 8 bases align to TRBD1. From germline, CDR1 is SGHVS and CDR2 FNYEAQ. CDR3 size: 14 residues. V was clipped by 5 bases and J by 7 bases; unmatched bases: 6. CDR3 sequence: CASSPDREREKLFF. CDR3 in DNA: TGTGCCAGCAGCCCGGACAGGGAACGTGAAAAACTGTTTTTT.

The table lists this clone with a few counts. The genes are TRBV6-2 or TRBV6-3 and TRBJ1-1; tentatively, D is TRBD1 (5 bases). Per germline, CDR1 MNHEY and CDR2 SVGEGT. This CDR3 region has 15 residues. V was clipped by 2 bases and J by 4 bases, with 14 bases between them. The CDR3 is CASSYTDDSSTEAFF. CDR3 nucleotide sequence: TGTGCCAGCAGTTACACTGACGACAGTAGCACTGAAGCTTTCTTT.